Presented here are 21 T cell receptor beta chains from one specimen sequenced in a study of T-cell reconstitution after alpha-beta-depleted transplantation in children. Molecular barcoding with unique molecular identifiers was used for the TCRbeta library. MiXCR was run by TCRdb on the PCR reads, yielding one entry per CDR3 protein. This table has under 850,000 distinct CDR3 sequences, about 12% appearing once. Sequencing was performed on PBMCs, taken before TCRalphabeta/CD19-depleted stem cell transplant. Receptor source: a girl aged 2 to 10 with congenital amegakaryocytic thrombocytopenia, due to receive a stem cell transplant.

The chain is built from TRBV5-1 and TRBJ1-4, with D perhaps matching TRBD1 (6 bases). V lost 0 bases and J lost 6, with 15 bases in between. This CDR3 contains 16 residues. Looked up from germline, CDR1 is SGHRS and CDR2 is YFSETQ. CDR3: CASSLVAVAGDEKLFF. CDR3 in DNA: TGCGCCAGCAGCTTGGTCGCGGTGGCAGGGGATGAAAAACTGTTTTTT.

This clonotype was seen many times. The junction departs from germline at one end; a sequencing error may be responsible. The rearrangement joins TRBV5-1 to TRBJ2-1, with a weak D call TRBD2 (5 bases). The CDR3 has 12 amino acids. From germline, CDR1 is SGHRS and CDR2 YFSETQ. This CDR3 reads CASSLGWSQKRF. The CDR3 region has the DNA TGCGCCAGCAGCTTAGGATGGAGCCAAAAGCGGTTC.

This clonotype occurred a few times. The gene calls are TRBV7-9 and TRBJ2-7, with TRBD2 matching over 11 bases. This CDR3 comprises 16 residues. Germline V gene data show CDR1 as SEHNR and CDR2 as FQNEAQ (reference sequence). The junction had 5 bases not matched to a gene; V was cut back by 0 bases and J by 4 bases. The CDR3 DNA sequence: TGTGCCAGCAGCTTAGCAATAGCGGGAGGGCTATACGAGCAGTACTTC. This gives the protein CASSLAIAGGLYEQYF.

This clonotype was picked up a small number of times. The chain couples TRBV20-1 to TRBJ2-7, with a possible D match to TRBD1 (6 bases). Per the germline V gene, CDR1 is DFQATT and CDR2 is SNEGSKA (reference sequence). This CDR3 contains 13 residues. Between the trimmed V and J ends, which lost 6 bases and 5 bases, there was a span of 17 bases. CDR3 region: CSAAKAGVDEQYF. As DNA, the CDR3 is TGCAGTGCCGCCAAGGCAGGGGTAGACGAGCAGTACTTC.

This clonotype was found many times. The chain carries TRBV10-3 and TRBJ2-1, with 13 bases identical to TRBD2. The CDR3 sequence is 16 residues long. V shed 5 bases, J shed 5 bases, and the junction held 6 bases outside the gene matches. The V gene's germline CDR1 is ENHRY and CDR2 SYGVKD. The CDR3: CAISLGTSGTHNEQFF. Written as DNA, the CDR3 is TGTGCCATCAGTCTGGGGACTAGCGGGACCCACAATGAGCAGTTCTTC.

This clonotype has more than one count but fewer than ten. The CDR3 DNA is TGCAGTGCTAGAGAAGGTCTAGCCAAAAACATTCAGTACTTC. It codes for CSAREGLAKNIQYF. V and J are TRBV20-1 and TRBJ2-4; unclear D gene. CDR3 length equals 14 residues. V was clipped by 0 bases and J by 0 bases, with 6 bases between them. Germline V gene sequence: CDR1 DFQATT, CDR2 SNEGSKA (reference sequence).

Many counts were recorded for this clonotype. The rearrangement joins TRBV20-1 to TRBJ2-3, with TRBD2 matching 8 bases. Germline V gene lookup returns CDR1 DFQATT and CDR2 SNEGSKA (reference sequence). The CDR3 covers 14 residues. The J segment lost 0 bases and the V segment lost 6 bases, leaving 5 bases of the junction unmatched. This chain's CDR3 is CSASRGGSTDTQYF. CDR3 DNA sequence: TGCAGTGCCTCGCGCGGGGGGAGCACAGATACGCAGTATTTT.

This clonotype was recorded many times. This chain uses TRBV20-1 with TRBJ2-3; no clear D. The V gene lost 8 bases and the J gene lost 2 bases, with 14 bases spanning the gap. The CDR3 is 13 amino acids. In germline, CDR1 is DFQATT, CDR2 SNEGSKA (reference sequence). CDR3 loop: CSPPAIFTDTQYF. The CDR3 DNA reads TGCAGTCCTCCCGCGATTTTCACAGATACGCAGTATTTT.

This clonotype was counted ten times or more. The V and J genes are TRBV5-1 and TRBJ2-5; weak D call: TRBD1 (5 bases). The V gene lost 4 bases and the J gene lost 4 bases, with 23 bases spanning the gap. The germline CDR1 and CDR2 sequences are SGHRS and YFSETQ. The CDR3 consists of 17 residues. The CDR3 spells CASSPSSTQLGPETQYF. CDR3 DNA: TGCGCCAGCAGCCCCTCTTCAACCCAACTGGGGCCAGAGACCCAGTACTTC.

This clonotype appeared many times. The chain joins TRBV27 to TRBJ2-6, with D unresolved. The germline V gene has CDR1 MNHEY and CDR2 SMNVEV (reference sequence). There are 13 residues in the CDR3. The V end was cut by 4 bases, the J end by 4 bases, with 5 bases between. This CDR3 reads CASSSSGANVLTF. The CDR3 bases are TGTGCCAGCAGTTCCTCAGGGGCCAACGTCCTGACTTTC.

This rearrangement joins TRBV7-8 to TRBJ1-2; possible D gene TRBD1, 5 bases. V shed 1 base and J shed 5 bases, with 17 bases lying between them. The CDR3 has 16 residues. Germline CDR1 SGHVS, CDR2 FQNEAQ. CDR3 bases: TGTGCCAGCAGCTTAGGCCCTTTCGGGAGGGGATATGGCTACACCTTC. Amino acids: CASSLGPFGRGYGYTF.

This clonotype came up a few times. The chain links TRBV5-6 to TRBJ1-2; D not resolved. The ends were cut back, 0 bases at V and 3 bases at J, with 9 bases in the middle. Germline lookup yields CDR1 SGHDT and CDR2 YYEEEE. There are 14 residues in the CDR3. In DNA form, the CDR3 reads TGTGCCAGCAGCTTGGAGGTGGTTGACTATGGCTACACCTTC. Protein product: CASSLEVVDYGYTF.

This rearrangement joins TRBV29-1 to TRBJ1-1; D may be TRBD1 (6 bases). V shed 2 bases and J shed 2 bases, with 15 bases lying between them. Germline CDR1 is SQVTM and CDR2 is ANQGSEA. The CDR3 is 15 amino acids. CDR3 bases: TGCAGCGTTGAACGGTTACAGGGCGCAAACACTGAAGCTTTCTTT. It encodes CSVERLQGANTEAFF.

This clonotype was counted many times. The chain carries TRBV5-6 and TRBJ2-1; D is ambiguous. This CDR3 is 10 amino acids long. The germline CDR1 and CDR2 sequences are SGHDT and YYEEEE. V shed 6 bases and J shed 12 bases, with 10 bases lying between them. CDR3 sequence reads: CASTVMVQFF. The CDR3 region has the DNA TGTGCCAGCACTGTAATGGTGCAGTTCTTC.

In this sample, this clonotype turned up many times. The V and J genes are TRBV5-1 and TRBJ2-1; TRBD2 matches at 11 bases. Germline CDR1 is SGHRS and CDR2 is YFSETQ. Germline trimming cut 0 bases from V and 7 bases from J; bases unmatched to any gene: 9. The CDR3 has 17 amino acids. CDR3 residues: CASSLELAGETGNEQFF. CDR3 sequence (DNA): TGCGCCAGCAGCTTGGAACTAGCGGGAGAGACTGGGAATGAGCAGTTCTTC. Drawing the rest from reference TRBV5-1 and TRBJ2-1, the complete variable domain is KAGVTQTPRYLIKTRGQQVTLSCSPISGHRSVSWYQQTPGQGLQFLFEYFSETQRNKGNFPGRFSGRQFSNSRSEMNVSTLELGDSALYLCASSLELAGETGNEQFFGPGTRLTVL.

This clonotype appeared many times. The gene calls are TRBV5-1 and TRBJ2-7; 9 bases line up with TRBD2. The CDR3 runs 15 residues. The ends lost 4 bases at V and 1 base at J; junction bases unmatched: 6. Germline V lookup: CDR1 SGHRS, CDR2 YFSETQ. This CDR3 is CASSNPSGTSYEQYF. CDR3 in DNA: TGCGCCAGCAGCAACCCTAGCGGGACTTCCTACGAGCAGTACTTC.

CDR3 bases: TGCAGTGCTAGAGATGTTCTAGCGGGAGGGGGTACTGATAGGCAGTACTTC. It specifies CSARDVLAGGGTDRQYF. The genes are TRBV20-1 and TRBJ2-7; 12 nucleotides match TRBD2. The CDR3 sequence is 17 residues long. Trimming cost V 0 bases and J 9 bases; bases outside gene matches: 15. Germline CDR1 and CDR2: DFQATT and SNEGSKA (reference sequence).

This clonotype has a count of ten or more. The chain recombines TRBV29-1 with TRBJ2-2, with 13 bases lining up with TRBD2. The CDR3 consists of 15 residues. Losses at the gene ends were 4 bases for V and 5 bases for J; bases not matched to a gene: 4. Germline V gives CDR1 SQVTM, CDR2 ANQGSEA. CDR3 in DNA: TGCAGCGTTGGACTAGCGGGAGGTCTAACCGGGGAGCTGTTTTTT. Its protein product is CSVGLAGGLTGELFF.

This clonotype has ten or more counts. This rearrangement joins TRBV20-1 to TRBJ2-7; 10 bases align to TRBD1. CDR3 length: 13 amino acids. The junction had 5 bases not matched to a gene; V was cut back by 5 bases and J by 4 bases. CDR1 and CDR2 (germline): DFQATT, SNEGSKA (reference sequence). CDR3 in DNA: TGCAGTGCTGCCGACAGGGGGCTGTACGAGCAGTACTTC. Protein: CSAADRGLYEQYF.

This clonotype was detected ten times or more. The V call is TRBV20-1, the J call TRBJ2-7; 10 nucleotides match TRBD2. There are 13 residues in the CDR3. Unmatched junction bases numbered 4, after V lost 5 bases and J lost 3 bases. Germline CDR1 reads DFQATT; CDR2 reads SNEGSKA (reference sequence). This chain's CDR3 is CSAGLAEDYEQYF. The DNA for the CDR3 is TGCAGTGCTGGACTAGCGGAGGACTACGAGCAGTACTTC.

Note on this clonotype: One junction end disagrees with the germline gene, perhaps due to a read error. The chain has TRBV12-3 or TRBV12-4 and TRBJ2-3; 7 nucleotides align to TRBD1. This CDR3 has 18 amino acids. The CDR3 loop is CTSSQIGGGQKVTDTQYF. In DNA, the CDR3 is TGTACCAGCAGCCAGATCGGTGGGGGACAGAAAGTCACAGATACGCAGTATTTT.